This T cell receptor (beta chain) appears in the sequencing data of a study of T-cell reconstitution after alpha-beta-depleted transplantation in children. Study-wide results and caveats: Reportedly, alpha-beta T cells present about two months post-transplant originated from several hundred expanded clones of graft origin. When one year had passed after transplant, most T-cell counts and diversity came from newly produced T cells. High day-60 TCRbeta diversity in some patients came from surviving recipient T cells and thymic progenitors.

In this sample, this clonotype turned up a few times. Its specificity is not known. Germline values: CDR1 SGHRS, CDR2 YFSETQ. V was cut by 2 bases and J by 1 base, with 8 bases left in between. There are 14 residues in the CDR3. Unique molecular identifiers were incorporated when the TCRbeta library was constructed. In TCRdb, the PCR reads were re-called with MiXCR into one record per CDR3 protein. This table has a few hundred thousand distinct CDR3 sequences, 25% to 30% appearing once. The sequenced sample was PBMCs, obtained before TCRalphabeta/CD19-depleted stem cell transplant. The receptor was isolated from a boy younger than two with Wiskott-Aldrich syndrome, due to receive a stem cell transplant. The chain combines TRBV5-1 with TRBJ2-3; D ambiguous. The CDR3 nucleotides read TGCGCCAGCAGCTTAAACCTCGGCACAGATACGCAGTATTTT. Translating gives CASSLNLGTDTQYF.